This passage covers 21 T cell receptor beta chains from one sample sequenced in a study of blood T cell repertoires in COVID-19. Some clones are missing from TCRdb's copy, which holds only in-frame ones; the method was immunoSEQ multiplex PCR. The repertoire has nearly 350,000 clones, 80% to 90% of them found once; the top ten carry about 6%. Sequences were obtained from peripheral blood. These receptors came from a woman aged 50 to 65 with COVID-19, enrolled during active disease.

V usage is TRBV5-5 and J usage is TRBJ1-5; D possibly corresponds to TRBD1 (6 bases). Germline CDR1 and CDR2: SGHKS and YYEKEE (reference sequence). The length of the CDR3 is 14 residues. V was trimmed by 0 bases and J by 4 bases, leaving 8 bases between them. The CDR3 sequence: CASSLADRNQPQHF. The CDR3 coding sequence is TGTGCCAGCAGCTTGGCGGACAGAAATCAGCCCCAGCATTTT.

CDR3 nucleotide sequence: TGCGCCAGCAGGCAACAGGGGTGGGGAGGAAGGGGTGAAGCTTTCTTT. Amino acid sequence: CASRQQGWGGRGEAFF. The V and J genes are TRBV5-1 and TRBJ1-1; 7 nucleotides match TRBD1. Unmatched junction bases numbered 17, after V lost 5 bases and J lost 7 bases. Germline CDR1 is SGHRS and CDR2 is YFSETQ. The CDR3 is 16 residues long.

V usage is TRBV5-1 and J usage is TRBJ2-3; D might be TRBD2 (6 bases). The CDR3 is 15 amino acids. Trimming stripped 0 bases from V and 2 bases from J, with 10 bases between. CDR1 SGHRS and CDR2 YFSETQ come from the germline V gene. DNA for the CDR3: TGCGCCAGCAGCTTGGACCGGGGACTCACAGATACGCAGTATTTT. The encoded protein is CASSLDRGLTDTQYF.

The J gene is TRBJ2-7, the V gene TRBV7-9; TRBD1 agrees at 12 bases. The CDR3 covers 17 residues. Looked up from germline, CDR1 is SEHNR and CDR2 is FQNEAQ (reference sequence). Losses at the gene ends were 0 bases for V and 3 bases for J; bases not matched to a gene: 6. CDR3 in amino acids: CASSLAPGTGGGYEQYF. CDR3 nucleotides: TGTGCCAGCAGCTTAGCCCCGGGGACAGGGGGCGGCTACGAGCAGTACTTC.

This chain joins TRBV7-2 and TRBJ2-4, with 7 bases fitting TRBD1. The V gene end was trimmed by 1 base and the J gene end by 6 bases; junction bases not matched to a gene: 0. The CDR3 spans 13 residues. Germline V gene sequence: CDR1 SGHTA, CDR2 FQGNSA. CDR3 coding DNA: TGTGCCAGCAGCTTAGGACAGGGAAACATTCAGTACTTC. Translated: CASSLGQGNIQYF.

The rearrangement links TRBV28 to TRBJ2-5, with D maybe TRBD2 (5 bases). Per the germline V gene, CDR1 is MDHEN and CDR2 is SYDVKM. Trimming removed 5 bases from V and 1 base from J, with 17 bases in between. The CDR3 length is 16 residues. This CDR3 is CASSTPGLEPQETQYF. The CDR3 DNA reads TGTGCCAGCAGTACCCCTGGACTTGAGCCCCAAGAGACCCAGTACTTC.

V is TRBV4-1 and J is TRBJ1-5, with 10 bases that match TRBD1. Germline trimming cut 1 base from V and 0 bases from J; bases unmatched to any gene: 12. Germline V CDR1 and CDR2: MGHRA, YSYEKL. The CDR3 has 20 residues. This CDR3 is CASSQATSGTGDVSNQPQHF. The CDR3 nucleotides read TGCGCCAGCAGCCAAGCTACGAGTGGGACAGGGGATGTTAGCAATCAGCCCCAGCATTTT.

This chain uses TRBV14 with TRBJ2-1; 7 bases align to TRBD1. The CDR3 runs 16 residues. The trim removed 3 bases at V and 0 bases at J, leaving 5 bases unmatched. Germline CDR1 and CDR2: SGHDN and FVKESK. The CDR3 DNA is TGTGCCAGCAGCCATGACAGGGAGAGCTCCTACAATGAGCAGTTCTTC. Protein sequence: CASSHDRESSYNEQFF.

The rearrangement uses TRBV4-3 and TRBJ1-5; D remains unclear. V lost 4 bases, J lost 0 bases, and 10 bases lay in between. The V gene's germline CDR1 is LGHNA and CDR2 YSLEER. CDR3 length: 15 residues. CDR3 nucleotide sequence: TGCGCCAGCAGCCCCGGGGTAGTTAGCAATCAGCCCCAGCATTTT. Translated: CASSPGVVSNQPQHF.

The chain employs TRBV20-1 and TRBJ2-5; 8 bases align to TRBD2. Per the germline V gene, CDR1 is DFQATT and CDR2 is SNEGSKA (reference sequence). J lost 4 bases, V lost 3 bases, and 16 bases had no gene match. The CDR3 sequence is 17 residues long. The CDR3 sequence: CSASGGQAGLVSETQYF. DNA for the CDR3: TGCAGTGCTAGTGGGGGCCAAGCGGGACTAGTATCAGAGACCCAGTACTTC.

The V gene is TRBV9, the J gene TRBJ2-1; TRBD2 matches 7 bases. CDR1 and CDR2 from the germline V gene are SGDLS and YYNGEE. The CDR3 contains 14 residues. Trimming took 6 bases from V and 3 from J; bases not matched to a gene: 6. The CDR3 reads CASTSGSSYNEQFF. CDR3 sequence (DNA): TGTGCCAGCACTAGCGGTAGCAGCTACAATGAGCAGTTCTTC.

This clone was detected once. The V and J genes are TRBV18 and TRBJ2-7; 13 nucleotides line up with TRBD2. The V gene's germline CDR1 is KGHSH and CDR2 LQKENI. The CDR3 spans 15 residues. With V trimmed by 3 bases and J by 2 bases, 1 base remained unmatched. CDR3 protein: CASSPGLAGTYEQYF. The CDR3 DNA sequence: TGTGCCAGCTCACCGGGACTAGCGGGGACCTACGAGCAGTACTTC.

The V gene is TRBV27, the J gene TRBJ1-1, with a possible D match to TRBD1 (5 bases). Germline V gene data show CDR1 as MNHEY and CDR2 as SMNVEV (reference sequence). V dropped 1 base and J dropped 1 base, with 7 bases sitting between them. There are 14 residues in the CDR3. The CDR3 loop is CASSLFGGNTEAFF. DNA of the CDR3: TGTGCCAGCAGTTTATTCGGGGGGAACACTGAAGCTTTCTTT.

The chain carries TRBV23-1 and TRBJ2-1; 8 bases fit TRBD2. TRBV23-1 counts as an open reading frame of uncertain function. V gave up 7 bases and J gave up 1 base; unmatched junction bases: 9. There are 16 residues in the CDR3. The CDR3 loop reads CASTPTGRASYNEQFF. For the CDR3, the DNA is TGCGCCAGCACCCCTACCGGGAGGGCTTCCTACAATGAGCAGTTCTTC.

The chain has TRBV15 and TRBJ1-3; TRBD1 is a possible D gene (5 bases). Germline values: CDR1 LNHNV, CDR2 YYDKDF (reference sequence). The CDR3 runs 13 residues. Trimming stripped 2 bases from V and 4 bases from J, with 6 bases between. The CDR3 reads CATSRNRGNTIYF. The CDR3 region has the DNA TGTGCCACCAGCAGAAACAGGGGAAACACCATATATTTT.

This clone has more than one count but fewer than ten. The chain is built from TRBV11-2 and TRBJ2-1, with TRBD2 matching 8 bases. J was trimmed by 4 bases and V by 4 bases; bases with no gene match: 3. The CDR3 runs 14 residues. From germline, CDR1 is SGHAT and CDR2 FQNNGV. As DNA, the CDR3 is TGTGCCAGCAGCTCCGGACTAGCTTACAATGAGCAGTTCTTC. As protein: CASSSGLAYNEQFF.

The chain has TRBV7-9 and TRBJ1-4; 8 bases fit TRBD1. CDR1 SEHNR and CDR2 FQNEAQ come from the germline V gene (reference sequence). The junction had 13 bases not matched to a gene; V was cut back by 5 bases and J by 8 bases. The CDR3 runs to 16 residues. The DNA of the CDR3 is TGTGCCAGCAGCGGCGCACTGACAGGGGCGGGGGAAAAACTGTTTTTT. Translating gives CASSGALTGAGEKLFF. The full variable domain, with the rest looked up from reference TRBV7-9 and TRBJ1-4, is DTGVSQNPRHKITKRGQNVTFRCDPISEHNRLYWYRQTLGQGPEFLTYFQNEAQLEKSRLLSDRFSAERPKGSFSTLEIQRTEQGDSAMYLCASSGALTGAGEKLFFGSGTQLSVL.

This rearrangement joins TRBV5-8 to TRBJ1-2; a possible D gene is TRBD1 (5 bases). Germline V gene lookup returns CDR1 SGHTS and CDR2 YDEGEE. Trimming left V 2 bases short and J 5 bases short, with 13 bases between. The CDR3 covers 14 residues. CDR3 coding DNA: TGTGCCAGCAGCTTTGGCGGGACCTTTTATGGCTACACCTTC. Residues: CASSFGGTFYGYTF.

The chain is built from TRBV7-6 and TRBJ2-1; D gene uncertain. The CDR3 consists of 16 residues. The V gene's germline CDR1 is SGHVS and CDR2 FNYEAQ. V was clipped by 0 bases and J by 6 bases, with 15 bases between them. CDR3 in DNA: TGTGCCAGCAGCTTAGCGGGTCTAGTTCGCGGCAATGAGCAGTTCTTC. It codes for CASSLAGLVRGNEQFF.

This sequence joins TRBV12-3 or TRBV12-4 and TRBJ1-1; D uncertain. The CDR3 runs to 13 residues. V gave up 3 bases and J gave up 1 base, with 6 bases separating them. The CDR3 region has the DNA TGTGCCAGCAGTTTTAGCTCGAACACTGAAGCTTTCTTT. Encoded protein: CASSFSSNTEAFF.

This sequence joins TRBV5-1 and TRBJ2-6, with a tentative D call TRBD2 (6 bases). V was cut by 5 bases and J by 4 bases, with 22 bases left in between. The CDR3 runs to 18 residues. CDR1 SGHRS and CDR2 YFSETQ come from the germline V gene. The CDR3 nucleotides are TGCGCCAGCAGTAGTCCAGCAGGGACTGTAATAGGGGCCAACGTCCTGACTTTC. It translates to CASSSPAGTVIGANVLTF.